These 10 T cell receptor beta chains originate from one sample sequenced in a study of CD8+ T cells in alopecia areata (dated by TCRdb to the late 2010s). Library construction relied on the immunoSEQ multiplex PCR assay. RNA was extracted from all samples and reverse transcribed into cDNA, which served as template for TCR sequencing. Sourced from immuneACCESS, this table was stored by TCRdb with only in-frame sequences that have V and J called. A share of the clones is absent; for the studies checked, an unresolved V gene accounts for under half, and the remainder has no known explanation. Within this sample are more than 200,000 clones, with roughly 44% of them counted one time only. The top ten constitute around 3% of the sample. What the treatment or condition label conveys for this sample: oral pan-JAK inhibitor, 5-10 mg twice daily. Material: CD4+ T cells sorted from blood, obtained between weeks 36 and 40, from a patient treated with tofacitinib. These receptors all come from a human donor with alopecia areata.

In this sample, this clone turned up a few times. This chain links TRBV30 with TRBJ2-4; 7 bases are shared with TRBD1. The V and J ends lost 8 bases and 3 bases, in that order; junction bases with no gene match: 10. Looked up from germline, CDR1 is GTSNPN and CDR2 is SVGIG (reference sequence). The CDR3 length is 14 residues. In DNA, the CDR3 is TGTGCCCTCCGGGCAGGGGGTGGCAAAAACATTCAGTACTTC. Amino acids: CALRAGGGKNIQYF.

This clone was seen more than once but under ten times. The CDR3 here is CAWGEGRDTQYF. The CDR3 coding sequence is TGTGCCTGGGGGGAAGGTCGAGATACGCAGTATTTT. V is TRBV30 and J is TRBJ2-3; no firm D call. Germline V lookup: CDR1 GTSNPN, CDR2 SVGIG (reference sequence). V was clipped by 5 bases and J by 5 bases, with 11 bases between them. This CDR3 has 12 residues.

The genes are TRBV9 and TRBJ2-2; 8 bases are shared with TRBD1. The CDR3 spans 13 residues. Trimming at V came to 4 bases and at J to 5 bases, leaving 1 base not matched to a gene. The V gene's germline CDR1 is SGDLS and CDR2 YYNGEE. The CDR3 bases are TGTGCCAGCAGCCAGGGGGCGACCGGGGAGCTGTTTTTT. It translates to CASSQGATGELFF.

Only one count was recorded for this clone. The chain links TRBV25-1 to TRBJ1-1; D may be TRBD1 (5 bases). CDR1 is MGHDK and CDR2 is SYGVNS in the germline V gene. Trimming took 7 bases from V and 0 from J, leaving 15 bases between them. CDR3 size: 15 residues. CDR3 coding DNA: TGTGCCAGCATCATTTACGTGGGACTGAACACTGAAGCTTTCTTT. Translating it yields CASIIYVGLNTEAFF.

The J gene is TRBJ2-1, the V gene TRBV9; D remains unclear. CDR3 length equals 15 residues. V was shortened by 1 base and J by 0 bases, with 8 bases between the two germline ends. Germline assignment: CDR1 SGDLS and CDR2 YYNGEE. This CDR3 reads CASSVLPSSYNEQFF. The CDR3 DNA sequence: TGTGCCAGCAGCGTACTGCCGAGCTCCTACAATGAGCAGTTCTTC.

The chain couples TRBV29-1 to TRBJ2-1; possibly TRBD2 for D (6 bases). The germline V gene encodes CDR1 SQVTM and CDR2 ANQGSEA. This CDR3 comprises 17 residues. Trimming stripped 5 bases from V and 0 bases from J, with 20 bases between. The CDR3 sequence: CSVRAAGSGFSYNEQFF. In DNA form, the CDR3 reads TGCAGCGTTAGGGCGGCGGGAAGCGGGTTCTCCTACAATGAGCAGTTCTTC.

V and J are TRBV2 and TRBJ2-3; D ambiguous. The CDR3 runs to 14 residues. V lost 7 bases, J lost 4 bases, and 15 bases lay in between. CDR1 is SNHLY, CDR2 FYNNEI, per germline. CDR3 nucleotide sequence: TGTGCCAGCAAAGACTTAGCTCTATCAGATACGCAGTATTTT. Encoded protein: CASKDLALSDTQYF.

This clone showed up just a few times. The chain recombines TRBV29-1 with TRBJ1-1; D may be TRBD1 (5 bases). This CDR3 comprises 14 residues. With 6 bases removed from V and 5 bases from J, the gap between germline ends came to 19 bases. The V gene's germline CDR1 is SQVTM and CDR2 ANQGSEA. The DNA for the CDR3 is TGCAGCGTGCGTGGAGGGACCCTCCGAACTGAAGCTTTCTTT. It codes for CSVRGGTLRTEAFF.

The chain uses TRBV2 and TRBJ1-1; 8 bases line up with TRBD1. The CDR3 runs 14 residues. Germline CDR1 SNHLY, CDR2 FYNNEI. Losses at the gene ends were 6 bases for V and 3 bases for J; bases not matched to a gene: 6. DNA for the CDR3: TGTGCCAGCAGCAGACAGGGGCTCTACACTGAAGCTTTCTTT. Translation: CASSRQGLYTEAFF.

The chain has TRBV20-1 and TRBJ2-7; no firm D call. This CDR3 has 11 residues. Germline lookup yields CDR1 DFQATT and CDR2 SNEGSKA (reference sequence). With 4 bases removed from V and 2 bases from J, the gap between germline ends came to 6 bases. This CDR3 reads CSAIGTYEQYF. The CDR3 nucleotides are TGCAGTGCTATAGGGACCTACGAGCAGTACTTC.